This T cell receptor (beta chain) was sequenced during a study of T-cell memory formation after mild COVID-19. Background on the study: TCR clusters were largely donor specific. Study outcomes and limitations: Unconfirmed was the SARS-CoV-2 specificity of second-wave clones that peaked on day 37. CD4+ contracting clones lay mainly in CM and EM, CD8+ ones in EMRA.

Trimming cost V 3 bases and J 1 base, with 19 bases left between them. CDR1 and CDR2 from the germline V gene are SEHNR and FQNEAQ (reference sequence). The CDR3 is 19 residues long. Comment on this clonotype: Its specificity is unknown.

Each CDR3 protein gets one entry after TCRdb re-called the 5' RACE reads with MiXCR. The sample records 110,000 to 150,000 distinct CDR3 sequences, 14% to 15% being singletons. The rearrangement uses TRBV7-9 and TRBJ2-6, with D possibly being TRBD1 or TRBD2 (6 bases each). Sequenced input: PBMCs or a T cell subset sorted from them (not recorded which). The clonotype was recovered from an adult woman who had mild COVID-19 (a few samples of this study predate the infection). Cell type and time point are not known. CDR3 loop: CASSLIGGIATSGANVLTF. Here the CDR3 DNA reads TGTGCCAGCAGCTTGATAGGGGGGATAGCCACTTCTGGGGCCAACGTCCTGACTTTC.